The 11 T cell receptor beta chains below were found in one sample sequenced in a study of OX40 agonist ivuxolimab in advanced cancers. TCRdb keeps only in-frame clones here, not all; method: immunoSEQ multiplex PCR. The sample consists of around 50,000 clones, approximately 90% of them appearing once. Sequenced here: CD4+ or CD8+ T cells sorted from blood, sampled in a trial of the OX40 agonist ivuxolimab. The source is an adult with an advanced solid tumor such as melanoma, head and neck, liver or kidney cancer.

V is TRBV19 and J is TRBJ2-3; perhaps TRBD2 as D (6 bases). Germline loops: CDR1 LNHDA, CDR2 SQIVND (reference sequence). The V and J ends lost 0 bases and 6 bases respectively, with 7 bases between them. This CDR3 has 13 residues. In nucleotides, the CDR3 is TGTGCCAGTAGTATAGACGGGAGTGATACGCAGTATTTT. As protein: CASSIDGSDTQYF.

This clone has just a few counts. Here the CDR3 reads CASALRGGETQYF. The CDR3 DNA reads TGTGCCAGTGCCCTCCGGGGGGGAGAGACCCAGTACTTC. The chain employs TRBV19 and TRBJ2-5, with TRBD2 matching 8 bases. Germline values: CDR1 LNHDA, CDR2 SQIVND (reference sequence). V was clipped by 8 bases and J by 4 bases; unmatched bases: 6. CDR3 size: 13 residues.

The chain couples TRBV2 to TRBJ2-5; 8 bases are a match to TRBD2. The J call is uncertain, as TRBJ2-7 better fits the DNA end. The CDR3 is 17 residues long. Germline values: CDR1 SNHLY, CDR2 FYNNEI. Here the CDR3 reads CASSEGVAGTFSYEQYF. In DNA form, the CDR3 reads TGTGCCAGCAGTGAGGGGGTAGCGGGGACCTTCTCCTACGAGCAGTACTTC.

The gene calls are TRBV4-2 and TRBJ1-1; D remains unclear. Trimming took off 4 bases at V and 7 bases at J, with 10 bases between the two ends. Germline V gene lookup returns CDR1 LGHNA and CDR2 YNFKEQ. This CDR3 is 12 amino acids long. As DNA, the CDR3 is TGTGCCAGCAGCCCTTCGGTCGGTGAAGCTTTCTTT. Encoded protein: CASSPSVGEAFF.

The CDR3 loop is CASSSSGASYGYTF. In DNA, the CDR3 is TGTGCCAGCAGCTCGAGCGGGGCTTCATATGGCTACACCTTC. The chain couples TRBV7-9 to TRBJ1-2; perhaps TRBD1 as D (5 bases). V was cut by 4 bases and J by 5 bases, with 14 bases left in between. The CDR3 sequence is 14 residues long. Germline V lookup: CDR1 SEHNR, CDR2 FQNEAQ (reference sequence).

V usage is TRBV7-7 and J usage is TRBJ1-1; a possible D gene is TRBD1 (6 bases). In germline, CDR1 is SSHAT, CDR2 FNYEAQ (reference sequence). Deletions cut 6 bases from V and 1 base from J, with 9 bases between. The CDR3 covers 13 residues. The CDR3, as DNA: TGTGCCAGCAGGCGGGGGCCGAACACTGAAGCTTTCTTT. Encoded protein: CASRRGPNTEAFF.

This clone occurred once. The chain uses TRBV6-5 and TRBJ2-1; D not certain. The V end lost 5 bases, the J end lost 0 bases, and 11 bases lay between the germline ends. This CDR3 is 15 amino acids long. CDR1 and CDR2 (germline): MNHEY, SVGAGI. In nucleotides, the CDR3 is TGTGCCAGCAGTATGACGAGTAGCTCCTACAATGAGCAGTTCTTC. Amino acids: CASSMTSSSYNEQFF.

This clone has only one observation. The chain has TRBV9 and TRBJ1-4; 7 bases are shared with TRBD1. This CDR3 contains 15 residues. The germline CDR1 and CDR2 sequences are SGDLS and YYNGEE. With V trimmed by 0 bases and J by 3 bases, 2 bases remained unmatched. This CDR3 reads CASSVGGQSNEKLFF. CDR3 bases: TGTGCCAGCAGCGTAGGGGGACAGTCTAATGAAAAACTGTTTTTT.

The rearrangement joins TRBV7-9 to TRBJ1-3; 8 nucleotides line up with TRBD1. The CDR3 is 15 residues long. The germline V gene has CDR1 SEHNR and CDR2 FQNEAQ (reference sequence). V trimming: 2 bases; J trimming: 8 bases; junction bases outside the gene matches: 8. The DNA of the CDR3 is TGTGCCAGCAGCTTACTCGACAGGGGTAGGGACACCATATATTTT. Its protein product is CASSLLDRGRDTIYF.

The V gene is TRBV27, the J gene TRBJ1-1; D not resolved. The CDR3 has 14 residues. The ends were cut back, 6 bases at V and 0 bases at J, with 11 bases in the middle. Germline V gene data show CDR1 as MNHEY and CDR2 as SMNVEV (reference sequence). CDR3 nucleotides: TGTGCCAGCAGCCCTGGGCTAGTGAACACTGAAGCTTTCTTT. As protein: CASSPGLVNTEAFF.

The rearrangement uses TRBV28 and TRBJ1-5; D might be TRBD1 (6 bases). The germline V and J ends were trimmed by 6 bases and 6 bases, with 18 bases remaining between them. This CDR3 contains 15 residues. Germline loops: CDR1 MDHEN, CDR2 SYDVKM. This CDR3 reads CASSTGYGAGQPQHF. CDR3 coding DNA: TGTGCCAGCAGCACAGGGTACGGGGCAGGTCAGCCCCAGCATTTT.